The 32 T cell receptor beta chains given below trace back to one sample, sequenced in a study of blood T cell repertoires in COVID-19. Sequenced by immunoSEQ multiplex PCR; TCRdb stores in-frame clones only, minus some. The sample contains 100,000 or so clones, 85% to 95% of which appear only once. Material: peripheral blood. These receptor sequences come from a woman between 50 and 59 years old in a cohort sampled during active COVID-19.

This clone has only one observation. The chain links TRBV2 to TRBJ2-1, with 13 bases aligning to TRBD2. The V segment lost 6 bases and the J segment 4 bases; nucleotides outside the gene matches: 3. CDR1 is SNHLY and CDR2 is FYNNEI in the germline V gene. The CDR3 loop spans 15 amino acids. DNA for the CDR3: TGTGCCAGCAGAGGACTAGCGGGGGTATACAATGAGCAGTTCTTC. This sequence encodes CASRGLAGVYNEQFF.

The chain employs TRBV11-3 and TRBJ2-1, with 11 bases identical to TRBD2. The CDR3 contains 19 residues. V lost 0 bases to trimming and J lost 4 bases; unmatched junction nucleotides: 11. Per germline, CDR1 SGHNT and CDR2 YENEEA. This CDR3 is CASSLDAATSGRGYNEQFF. CDR3 coding DNA: TGTGCCAGCAGCTTAGACGCGGCAACTAGCGGGAGAGGGTACAATGAGCAGTTCTTC. Supplemented by reference TRBV11-3 and TRBJ2-1, the full variable domain reads EAGVVQSPRYKIIEKKQPVAFWCNPISGHNTLYWYLQNLGQGPELLIRYENEEAVDDSQLPKDRFSAERLKGVDSTLKIQPAELGDSAVYLCASSLDAATSGRGYNEQFFGPGTRLTVL.

This chain joins TRBV5-6 and TRBJ1-5, with D possibly TRBD1 on 6 matching bases. The V gene lost 4 bases and the J gene lost 6 bases, with 11 bases spanning the gap. The CDR3 extends over 13 amino acids. Germline V gene sequence: CDR1 SGHDT, CDR2 YYEEEE. As DNA, the CDR3 is TGTGCCAGCAGCCTCGGGACATTTCAGCCCCAGCATTTT. This codes for CASSLGTFQPQHF. The variable domain in full, with the rest retrieved from reference TRBV5-6 and TRBJ1-5, is DAGVTQSPTHLIKTRGQQVTLRCSPKSGHDTVSWYQQALGQGPQFIFQYYEEEERQRGNFPDRFSGHQFPNYSSELNVNALLLGDSALYLCASSLGTFQPQHFGDGTRLSIL.

This clone appeared a few times. This rearrangement joins TRBV4-2 to TRBJ1-3, with D perhaps TRBD1 (5 bases). The CDR3 length is 16 residues. From germline, CDR1 is LGHNA and CDR2 YNFKEQ. Trimming stripped 0 bases from V and 4 bases from J, with 13 bases between. This chain's CDR3 is CASSQDAGGSGNTIYF. In DNA, the CDR3 is TGTGCCAGCAGCCAAGACGCCGGGGGTTCAGGAAACACCATATATTTT.

The chain uses TRBV29-1 and TRBJ2-7, with 7 bases matching TRBD1. The germline gives CDR1 SQVTM, CDR2 ANQGSEA. This CDR3 has 12 residues. Trimming took 7 bases from V and 2 from J; bases not matched to a gene: 5. As DNA, the CDR3 is TGCAGCGCGCAAGGGGGCCCCTACGAGCAGTACTTC. Translating gives CSAQGGPYEQYF.

The chain combines TRBV13 with TRBJ1-3; D not certain. CDR1 is PRHDT and CDR2 is FYEKMQ in the germline V gene (reference sequence). The CDR3 sequence is 13 residues long. The V and J ends lost 8 bases and 1 base respectively, with 9 bases between them. DNA of the CDR3: TGTGCCAGCGGGGAGGGATCTGGAAACACCATATATTTT. It yields the protein CASGEGSGNTIYF.

This clone was seen a single time. This chain links TRBV29-1 with TRBJ1-5, with 9 bases fitting TRBD1. V shed 6 bases, J shed 5 bases, and the junction held 8 bases outside the gene matches. This CDR3 has 14 residues. Germline V CDR1 and CDR2: SQVTM, ANQGSEA. CDR3 protein: CSVAGTGSDQPQHF. The CDR3 DNA follows: TGCAGCGTGGCCGGGACAGGGTCCGATCAGCCCCAGCATTTT.

The chain is built from TRBV19 and TRBJ2-7; 7 bases align to TRBD1. From germline, CDR1 is LNHDA and CDR2 SQIVND (reference sequence). With V trimmed by 3 bases and J by 3 bases, 11 bases remained unmatched. The CDR3 is 16 amino acids. CDR3 residues: CASSMRVSRGFYEQYF. The CDR3 nucleotides are TGTGCCAGTAGTATGAGGGTTTCCAGGGGGTTCTACGAGCAGTACTTC.

The rearrangement uses TRBV12-5 and TRBJ2-1, with 10 bases fitting TRBD2. CDR3 length equals 16 residues. CDR1 LGHNT and CDR2 FRNRAP come from the germline V gene. Trimming took 6 bases from V and 5 from J; bases not matched to a gene: 10. CDR3 nucleotide sequence: TGTGCTAGTGGAAGATATAGCGGGGGGAGAAACAATGAGCAGTTCTTC. Residues: CASGRYSGGRNNEQFF. Filled out from reference TRBV12-5 and TRBJ2-1, the complete variable domain reads DARVTQTPRHKVTEMGQEVTMRCQPILGHNTVFWYRQTMMQGLELLAYFRNRAPLDDSGMPKDRFSAEMPDATLATLKIQPSEPRDSAVYFCASGRYSGGRNNEQFFGPGTRLTVL.

The chain uses TRBV18 and TRBJ2-5; 8 nucleotides agree with TRBD2. Germline V gives CDR1 KGHSH, CDR2 LQKENI. V lost 4 bases and J lost 2; bases outside the gene matches: 9. The CDR3 covers 16 residues. The CDR3 region is CASSRSPTGGQETQYF. CDR3 nucleotide sequence: TGTGCCAGCTCACGATCCCCTACGGGGGGGCAAGAGACCCAGTACTTC.

CDR3 region: CACGDRASPLHF. The CDR3 DNA reads as TGTGCTTGCGGGGACAGGGCGTCACCCCTCCACTTT. This sequence joins TRBV7-9 and TRBJ1-6, with TRBD1 matching over 9 bases. The length of the CDR3 is 12 residues. The germline V gene has CDR1 SEHNR and CDR2 FQNEAQ (reference sequence).

Notes on this clone: The sample holds other DNA sequences that translate to the same CDR3. The V and J genes are TRBV14 and TRBJ1-4; D perhaps matches TRBD1 (6 bases). The CDR3 extends over 12 amino acids. V lost 3 bases, J lost 8 bases, and 7 bases lay in between. The germline CDR1 and CDR2 sequences are SGHDN and FVKESK. CDR3 sequence: CASSQGTEKLFF. The CDR3 nucleotides are TGTGCCAGCAGCCAGGGGACAGAAAAACTGTTTTTT.

The chain uses TRBV19 and TRBJ2-1; the D is unclear. The CDR3 runs to 14 residues. V dropped 5 bases and J dropped 4 bases, with 12 bases sitting between them. The V gene's germline CDR1 is LNHDA and CDR2 SQIVND (reference sequence). The CDR3 nucleotides read TGTGCCAGTAGTTTAGGTGGTACATACAATGAGCAGTTCTTC. As protein: CASSLGGTYNEQFF.

The CDR3 here is CASSLGTVETQYF. The CDR3 region has the DNA TGTGCCAGCAGCTTAGGGACAGTTGAGACCCAGTACTTC. The gene calls are TRBV5-6 and TRBJ2-5, with 7 bases aligning to TRBD1. The CDR3 extends over 13 amino acids. Germline V lookup: CDR1 SGHDT, CDR2 YYEEEE. V was pared by 2 bases and J by 5 bases, with 3 bases of the junction left unmatched.

DNA for the CDR3: TGTGCCAGCAGCCGGACAAAGCACGGGACAAGGCATGAAGCTTTCTTT. As protein: CASSRTKHGTRHEAFF. V is TRBV3-1 (or the pseudogene TRBV3-2) and J is TRBJ1-1; D might be TRBD1 (6 bases). Trimming stripped 4 bases from V and 7 bases from J, with 22 bases between. Per germline, CDR1 LGHDT and CDR2 YNNKEL (reference sequence). CDR3 size: 16 residues.

Points on this clone: Within the sample, other DNA sequences also encode this same CDR3. DNA for the CDR3: TGTGCCAGCAGCTTAGTGTCAGGGTCAACAGATACGCAGTATTTT. As protein: CASSLVSGSTDTQYF. The chain links TRBV7-9 to TRBJ2-3; maybe TRBD1 (5 bases). The V gene lost 1 base and the J gene lost 3 bases, with 11 bases spanning the gap. The CDR3 consists of 15 residues. CDR1 SEHNR and CDR2 FQNEAQ come from the germline V gene (reference sequence).

This clone came up once. The V call is TRBV6-5, the J call TRBJ1-2, with 7 bases lining up with TRBD1. Germline-derived CDR1 and CDR2 are MNHEY and SVGAGI. This CDR3 has 16 amino acids. J gave up 4 bases and V 0 bases, and 8 bases lay outside the gene matches. The CDR3 reads CASSYSRGQNSYGYTF. CDR3 DNA sequence: TGTGCCAGCAGTTACTCGCGGGGACAGAATTCCTATGGCTACACCTTC.

As DNA, the CDR3 is TGTGCCAGCAGCAACGGGGTACAGGGGGCCTACGAGCAGTACTTC. Its protein product is CASSNGVQGAYEQYF. The gene calls are TRBV7-9 and TRBJ2-7, with TRBD1 matching over 8 bases. In germline, CDR1 is SEHNR, CDR2 FQNEAQ (reference sequence). V was pared by 5 bases and J by 2 bases, with 8 bases of the junction left unmatched. The CDR3 has 15 residues.

This clone has just one count. The chain joins TRBV28 to TRBJ1-4, with TRBD1 matching 9 bases. CDR1 and CDR2 from the germline V gene are MDHEN and SYDVKM. The CDR3 spans 16 residues. V shed 6 bases and J 7 bases; nucleotides not matched to a gene: 12. In nucleotides, the CDR3 is TGTGCCAGCAGCCTAATGGGACAGGGCGGGCGTGAAAAACTGTTTTTT. Amino acids: CASSLMGQGGREKLFF.

The rearrangement links TRBV24-1 to TRBJ2-2; weak D call: TRBD1 (5 bases). The V and J ends lost 5 bases and 4 bases respectively, with 7 bases between them. Germline assignment: CDR1 KGHDR and CDR2 SFDVKD. CDR3 length: 13 residues. CDR3 DNA: TGTGCCACCAGTGCGGACATCACCGGGGAGCTGTTTTTT. It codes for CATSADITGELFF.

CDR3 in amino acids: CASSLSRAYEQYF. The CDR3 bases are TGTGCCAGCAGTTTGTCGCGAGCCTACGAGCAGTACTTC. This chain uses TRBV28 with TRBJ2-7; D not resolved. Germline V gives CDR1 MDHEN, CDR2 SYDVKM. Trimming left V 3 bases short and J 2 bases short, with 8 bases between. The CDR3 consists of 13 residues.

This chain uses TRBV5-1 with TRBJ1-1; D gene unclear. This CDR3 spans 15 amino acids. Trimming removed 5 bases from V and 1 base from J, with 15 bases in between. Germline assignment: CDR1 SGHRS and CDR2 YFSETQ. The CDR3 sequence is CASRLSGSRNTEAFF. CDR3 DNA: TGCGCCAGCAGGCTTTCGGGGAGTCGGAACACTGAAGCTTTCTTT. The variable domain in full, completed from reference TRBV5-1 and TRBJ1-1, reads KAGVTQTPRYLIKTRGQQVTLSCSPISGHRSVSWYQQTPGQGLQFLFEYFSETQRNKGNFPGRFSGRQFSNSRSEMNVSTLELGDSALYLCASRLSGSRNTEAFFGQGTRLTVV.

The rearrangement uses TRBV11-2 and TRBJ1-5, with D unclear. V lost 1 base, J lost 3 bases, and 7 bases lay in between. This CDR3 spans 14 amino acids. The germline gives CDR1 SGHAT, CDR2 FQNNGV. CDR3 coding DNA: TGTGCCAGCAGCTTAGCCCAGATCAATCAGCCCCAGCATTTT. Translating gives CASSLAQINQPQHF.

This chain joins TRBV5-1 and TRBJ2-1; possibly TRBD1 for D (6 bases). Trimming removed 7 bases from V and 8 bases from J, with 22 bases in between. CDR3 length: 15 amino acids. The germline V gene has CDR1 SGHRS and CDR2 YFSETQ. The CDR3 coding sequence is TGCGCCAGCCGTACAGGGTGGGGATTAGGCGATGAGCAGTTCTTC. Encoded protein: CASRTGWGLGDEQFF.

The chain uses TRBV5-6 and TRBJ2-7; possible D gene TRBD2, 6 bases. The CDR3 covers 14 residues. Germline CDR1 is SGHDT and CDR2 is YYEEEE. V lost 2 bases and J 1 base, leaving 10 bases between the germline ends. CDR3 protein: CASSLGGRSYEQYF. CDR3 sequence (DNA): TGTGCCAGCAGCTTAGGAGGGCGTTCCTACGAGCAGTACTTC. The whole variable domain, remainder taken from reference TRBV5-6 and TRBJ2-7, is DAGVTQSPTHLIKTRGQQVTLRCSPKSGHDTVSWYQQALGQGPQFIFQYYEEEERQRGNFPDRFSGHQFPNYSSELNVNALLLGDSALYLCASSLGGRSYEQYFGPGTRLTVT.

V is TRBV5-6 and J is TRBJ2-1; 7 bases agree with TRBD2. Trimming took 4 bases from V and 1 from J; bases not matched to a gene: 8. Per germline, CDR1 SGHDT and CDR2 YYEEEE. The CDR3 has 16 amino acids. In DNA form, the CDR3 reads TGTGCCAGCAGCCAGAGCGGGGCCCGGTCCTACAATGAGCAGTTCTTC. As protein: CASSQSGARSYNEQFF.

The chain couples TRBV29-1 to TRBJ1-1, with unresolved D. The germline CDR1 and CDR2 sequences are SQVTM and ANQGSEA. The CDR3 length is 13 residues. Between the trimmed V and J ends, which lost 4 bases and 2 bases, there was a span of 11 bases. CDR3 region: CSVGWNRNTEAFF. CDR3 nucleotides: TGCAGCGTTGGCTGGAACAGAAACACTGAAGCTTTCTTT.

This chain links TRBV7-8 with TRBJ2-7; D may be TRBD2 (6 bases). This CDR3 comprises 16 residues. Germline CDR1 is SGHVS and CDR2 is FQNEAQ. V lost 4 bases and J lost 0, with 16 bases in between. CDR3 sequence (DNA): TGTGCCAGCAGCTGGGGGTCTAGCGTTAGCTCCTACGAGCAGTACTTC. Amino acid sequence: CASSWGSSVSSYEQYF.

The genes are TRBV20-1 and TRBJ2-1; 11 bases are a match to TRBD2. CDR3 size: 13 residues. Germline CDR1 is DFQATT and CDR2 is SNEGSKA (reference sequence). With V trimmed by 3 bases and J by 10 bases, 5 bases remained unmatched. The CDR3 sequence is CSASSGGAMEQFF. The CDR3 DNA follows: TGCAGTGCTAGTAGCGGGGGGGCCATGGAGCAGTTCTTC.

J is TRBJ1-5 and V is TRBV19; D is possibly TRBD1 (6 bases). This CDR3 has 14 amino acids. The V end was cut by 5 bases, the J end by 3 bases, with 11 bases between. CDR1 and CDR2 (germline): LNHDA, SQIVND (reference sequence). CDR3 amino acids: CASSQQGTNQPQHF. In DNA form, the CDR3 reads TGTGCCAGTAGTCAACAGGGTACCAATCAGCCCCAGCATTTT.

Concerning this clone: The junction departs from germline at one end; a sequencing error may be responsible. This chain connects TRBV5-5 to TRBJ1-2; 11 bases are a match to TRBD1. This CDR3 has 14 amino acids. CDR1 and CDR2 (germline): SGHKS, YYEKEE (reference sequence). The CDR3 loop reads CASSLAVKGQGVAF. The CDR3 DNA follows: TGTGCCAGCAGCTTGGCCGTTAAGGGACAGGGGGTCGCCTTC. Full variable domain (outside the CDR3, taken from reference TRBV5-5 and TRBJ1-2): DAGVTQSPTHLIKTRGQQVTLRCSPISGHKSVSWYQQVLGQGPQFIFQYYEKEERGRGNFPDRFSARQFPNYSSELNVNALLLGDSALYLCASSLAVKGQGVAFGSGTRLTVV.

J is TRBJ2-5 and V is TRBV7-9, with D possibly matching TRBD2 (6 bases). Germline-derived CDR1 and CDR2 are SEHNR and FQNEAQ (reference sequence). The CDR3 consists of 18 residues. Trimming pared 5 bases from V and 2 bases from J, leaving 24 bases between. Written as DNA, the CDR3 is TGTGCCAGCAGCGTCGCCTACGCGGGAAGATTATTACAAGAGACCCAGTACTTC. Its protein is CASSVAYAGRLLQETQYF.